The clone carrying this T cell receptor (beta chain) was seen repeatedly, ten times or more. These data are taken from a study of T cells in Graves' hyperthyroidism and ophthalmopathy. RNA transcripts provided the source from which TCR beta CDR3 regions were amplified. The HTBI primer set served for first-round RT-PCR of the TCR CDR3. TCRdb itself ran the multiplex PCR reads through MiXCR, one entry per CDR3 protein. Of about 360,000 distinct CDR3 sequences in the sample, around 14% were seen once. The CDR3 consists of 12 residues. The germline V gene has CDR1 SEHNR and CDR2 FQNEAQ (reference sequence). With 4 bases removed from V and 4 bases from J, the gap between germline ends came to 7 bases.

The chain employs TRBV7-9 and TRBJ2-5, with a weak D call TRBD1 (5 bases). The specimen was blood. The source of this sequence is a young woman with Graves' hyperthyroidism. CDR3 DNA: TGTGCCAGCAGCTCAGGGTCAGAGACCCAGTACTTC. Protein sequence: CASSSGSETQYF.